One and the same sample provided the 3 T cell receptor beta chains below, sequenced in a study of T cell repertoires in cytomegalovirus infection. No antigen has been assigned to these receptors. TCRdb re-called the reads through MiXCR, storing one row per CDR3 protein. The sample records about 890,000 distinct CDR3 sequences, around 32% being singletons. The specimen comprised cultured CD8+ T cells from PBMCs, sampled from culture after CMV antigen stimulation. These TCRs come from a human donor in good health (CMV status not recorded). Some clones in this sample may be carry-over from other donors' samples.

Notes on this clonotype: This clone may be a read error of a much larger clone one base away. This chain connects TRBV6-6 to TRBJ1-1; TRBD1 might be the D (5 bases). The V end lost 6 bases, the J end lost 3 bases, and 11 bases lay between the germline ends. The CDR3 length is 13 residues. The germline V gene has CDR1 MNHNY and CDR2 SVGAGI (reference sequence). The CDR3 coding sequence is TGTGCCAGCAGCAACATAGGGGACACTGAAGCTTTCTTT. Protein product: CASSNIGDTEAFF.

V and J are TRBV7-2 and TRBJ2-5, with D unclear. The CDR3 runs to 13 residues. Germline loops: CDR1 SGHTA, CDR2 FQGNSA. Trimming took 5 bases from V and 3 from J, leaving 10 bases between them. The CDR3 sequence is CASSRWVEETQYF. The CDR3 bases are TGTGCCAGCAGCCGTTGGGTAGAAGAGACCCAGTACTTC. Filled out from reference TRBV7-2 and TRBJ2-5, the complete variable domain reads GAGVSQSPSNKVTEKGKDVELRCDPISGHTALYWYRQSLGQGLEFLIYFQGNSAPDKSGLPSDRFSAERTGGSVSTLTIQRTQQEDSAVYLCASSRWVEETQYFGPGTRLLVL.

DNA for the CDR3: TGTGCCAGTAGTATAAGGGGGCTTAGCTACAATGAGCAGTTCTTC. As protein: CASSIRGLSYNEQFF. V usage is TRBV19 and J usage is TRBJ2-1; 7 nucleotides agree with TRBD1. The CDR3 extends over 15 amino acids. The germline CDR1 and CDR2 sequences are LNHDA and SQIVND (reference sequence). J was trimmed by 3 bases and V by 2 bases; bases with no gene match: 4. The full variable domain, with the rest looked up from reference TRBV19 and TRBJ2-1, is DGGITQSPKYLFRKEGQNVTLSCEQNLNHDAMYWYRQDPGQGLRLIYYSQIVNDFQKGDIAEGYSVSREKKESFPLTVTSAQKNPTAFYLCASSIRGLSYNEQFFGPGTRLTVL.